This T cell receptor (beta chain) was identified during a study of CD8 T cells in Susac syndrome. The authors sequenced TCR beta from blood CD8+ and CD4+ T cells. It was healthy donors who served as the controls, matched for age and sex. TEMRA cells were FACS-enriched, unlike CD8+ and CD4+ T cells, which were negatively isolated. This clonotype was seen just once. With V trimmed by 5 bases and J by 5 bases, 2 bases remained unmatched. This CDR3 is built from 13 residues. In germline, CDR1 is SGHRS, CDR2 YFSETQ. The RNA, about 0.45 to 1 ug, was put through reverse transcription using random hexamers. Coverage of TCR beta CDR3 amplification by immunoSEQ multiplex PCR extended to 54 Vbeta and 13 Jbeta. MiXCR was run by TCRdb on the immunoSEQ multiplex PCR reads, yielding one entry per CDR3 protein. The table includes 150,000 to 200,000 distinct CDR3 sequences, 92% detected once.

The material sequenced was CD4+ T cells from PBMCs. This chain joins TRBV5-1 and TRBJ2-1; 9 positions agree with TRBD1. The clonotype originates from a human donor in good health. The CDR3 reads CASRQGADNEQFF. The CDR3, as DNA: TGCGCCAGCAGACAGGGGGCTGACAATGAGCAGTTCTTC. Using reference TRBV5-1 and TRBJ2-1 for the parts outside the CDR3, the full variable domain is KAGVTQTPRYLIKTRGQQVTLSCSPISGHRSVSWYQQTPGQGLQFLFEYFSETQRNKGNFPGRFSGRQFSNSRSEMNVSTLELGDSALYLCASRQGADNEQFFGPGTRLTVL.